Each of the 27 T cell receptor beta chains below was sequenced from the same sample in a study of CD4 T cells in relation to SARS-CoV-2 and coronaviruses. These receptors' targets are unknown. CD4+ T cells from unexposed donors were obtained before the COVID-19 pandemic (2011-2018). The cells were cultured for about 10 days before CD4+ T cells were isolated. Assay used: immunoSEQ multiplex PCR; TCRdb lists only in-frame clones, some missing. The top ten clones hold roughly 16% of a sample with about 21,000 clones, roughly three quarters of them seen once. Sequenced: CD4+ T cells from PBMCs, cultured in vitro. The receptor set was obtained from a human donor in good health.

CDR3 protein: CASSLGAGNQPQHF. The CDR3 nucleotides are TGCGCCAGCAGCCTGGGGGCGGGCAATCAGCCCCAGCATTTT. The J gene is TRBJ1-5, the V gene TRBV5-1, with TRBD1 as a possible D gene (6 bases). The CDR3 sequence is 14 residues long. Trimming pared 4 bases from V and 2 bases from J, leaving 10 bases between. Germline lookup yields CDR1 SGHRS and CDR2 YFSETQ.

This rearrangement joins TRBV30 to TRBJ2-3; TRBD2 agrees at 8 bases. The V gene's germline CDR1 is GTSNPN and CDR2 SVGIG (reference sequence). J gave up 7 bases and V 4 bases, and 19 bases lay outside the gene matches. The CDR3 consists of 17 residues. Here the CDR3 reads CAWTFHKREGLANTQYF. As DNA, the CDR3 is TGTGCCTGGACCTTTCATAAACGGGAGGGCCTCGCAAATACGCAGTATTTT. Complete variable domain (other parts from reference TRBV30 and TRBJ2-3): SQTIHQWPATLVQPVGSPLSLECTVEGTSNPNLYWYRQAAGRGLQLLFYSVGIGQISSEVPQNLSASRPQDRQFILSSKKLLLSDSGFYLCAWTFHKREGLANTQYFGPGTRLTVL.

The chain couples TRBV19 to TRBJ1-1; 7 bases align to TRBD1. The CDR3 sequence is 13 residues long. Per the germline V gene, CDR1 is LNHDA and CDR2 is SQIVND (reference sequence). V dropped 8 bases and J dropped 11; count of bases not matched to a gene: 14. CDR3 DNA sequence: TGTGCCAGTGACACAGGGGATAGGCAAAGGGCTTTCTTT. This codes for CASDTGDRQRAFF.

This rearrangement joins TRBV21-1 to TRBJ2-3; whether TRBD2, the table's D call, matches the DNA was not checked. TRBV21-1 counts as a pseudogene. This CDR3 is 12 amino acids long. DNA for the CDR3: TGTGCCAGCAGCCCTAGATCCGATACGCAGTATTTT. Protein sequence: CASSPRSDTQYF.

V and J are TRBV5-1 and TRBJ1-5, with 10 bases fitting TRBD1. CDR1 and CDR2 from the germline V gene are SGHRS and YFSETQ. The trim removed 0 bases at V and 6 bases at J, leaving 0 bases unmatched. This CDR3 region has 14 residues. CDR3 residues: CASSLGQGAQPQHF. CDR3 nucleotide sequence: TGCGCCAGCAGCTTGGGACAGGGGGCTCAGCCCCAGCATTTT.

Only one count was recorded for this clone. The chain recombines TRBV6-4 with TRBJ1-2, with D possibly being TRBD1 (6 bases). Between the trimmed V and J ends, which lost 6 bases and 7 bases, there was a span of 15 bases. Germline V CDR1 and CDR2: MRHNA, SNTAGT. The CDR3 extends over 13 amino acids. The CDR3 region has the DNA TGTGCCAGCAGATTGACAGGCCAGCCTGGCTACACCTTC. Residues: CASRLTGQPGYTF.

The rearrangement joins TRBV2 to TRBJ2-5; no clear D. V lost 2 bases, J lost 5 bases, and 3 bases lay in between. There are 11 residues in the CDR3. Germline V gene sequence: CDR1 SNHLY, CDR2 FYNNEI. CDR3 amino acids: CASSEWETQYF. The CDR3 DNA follows: TGTGCCAGCAGTGAATGGGAGACCCAGTACTTC.

This clone has just a few counts. The genes are TRBV3-1 (or the pseudogene TRBV3-2) and TRBJ2-3; 13 positions match TRBD2. V gave up 4 bases and J gave up 3 bases; unmatched junction bases: 4. The CDR3 covers 16 residues. Germline CDR1 reads LGHDT; CDR2 reads YNNKEL (reference sequence). The CDR3 protein is CASSRGTSGMTDTQYF. The CDR3 DNA sequence: TGTGCCAGCAGCCGAGGGACTAGCGGGATGACAGATACGCAGTATTTT.

The CDR3 loop reads CAWTSDSSYNSPLHF. The CDR3 DNA sequence: TGTGCCTGGACCAGTGACAGCTCCTATAATTCACCCCTCCACTTT. The chain joins TRBV30 to TRBJ1-6, with D possibly matching TRBD1 (5 bases). This CDR3 has 15 amino acids. Trimming removed 4 bases from V and 0 bases from J, with 10 bases in between. Looked up from germline, CDR1 is GTSNPN and CDR2 is SVGIG (reference sequence).

The chain recombines TRBV6-6 with TRBJ1-1; unclear D gene. V was cut by 10 bases and J by 7 bases, with 13 bases left in between. Germline assignment: CDR1 MNHNY and CDR2 SVGAGI (reference sequence). CDR3 length equals 11 residues. The CDR3 region has the DNA TGTGCCACCTCTTTCCTGATTGAAGCTTTCTTT. Its protein is CATSFLIEAFF.

The chain joins TRBV5-1 to TRBJ1-1; TRBD1 might be the D (6 bases). The germline V gene encodes CDR1 SGHRS and CDR2 YFSETQ. The CDR3 sequence is 18 residues long. Trimming pared 0 bases from V and 5 bases from J, leaving 23 bases between. CDR3 sequence: CASSLAAQGSLLGTEAFF. CDR3 nucleotides: TGCGCCAGCAGCTTGGCCGCTCAGGGGTCCCTACTCGGGACTGAAGCTTTCTTT.

The chain combines TRBV2 with TRBJ1-4, with 9 bases that match TRBD1. Trimming cost V 3 bases and J 6 bases; bases outside gene matches: 2. This CDR3 has 14 residues. CDR1 and CDR2 from the germline V gene are SNHLY and FYNNEI. Here the CDR3 reads CASSEGDRDEKLFF. CDR3 bases: TGTGCCAGCAGTGAGGGGGACAGGGATGAAAAACTGTTTTTT.

The chain recombines TRBV5-1 with TRBJ2-1, with 7 bases lining up with TRBD2. The CDR3 has 12 amino acids. J gave up 10 bases and V 0 bases, and 1 base lay outside the gene matches. Germline V gene lookup returns CDR1 SGHRS and CDR2 YFSETQ. The CDR3 DNA reads as TGCGCCAGCAGCTTGGGGGGAGGGGAGCAGTTCTTC. This encodes CASSLGGGEQFF.

The chain carries TRBV6-1 and TRBJ2-7; 9 bases are shared with TRBD1. There are 16 residues in the CDR3. V was clipped by 3 bases and J by 0 bases; unmatched bases: 6. CDR1 is MNHNS and CDR2 is SASEGT in the germline V gene. The CDR3 is CASSDGGQGNSYEQYF. CDR3 DNA: TGTGCCAGCAGTGACGGGGGACAGGGCAACTCCTACGAGCAGTACTTC.

This chain connects TRBV4-1 to TRBJ2-1; 8 bases fit TRBD2. Losses at the gene ends were 5 bases for V and 5 bases for J; bases not matched to a gene: 11. The CDR3 covers 16 residues. Germline CDR1 reads MGHRA; CDR2 reads YSYEKL. Written as DNA, the CDR3 is TGCGCCAGCAGCGAAAGCACTAGCGGACCAGACAATGAGCAGTTCTTC. It specifies CASSESTSGPDNEQFF.

This rearrangement joins TRBV2 to TRBJ2-5; unclear D gene. The CDR3 extends over 10 amino acids. The germline V gene encodes CDR1 SNHLY and CDR2 FYNNEI. V dropped 5 bases and J dropped 4 bases, with 2 bases sitting between them. The CDR3 loop reads CASSRETQYF. The CDR3 DNA reads as TGTGCCAGCAGTCGAGAGACCCAGTACTTC.

V is TRBV2 and J is TRBJ2-4; 8 bases fit TRBD1. V shed 7 bases and J 0 bases; nucleotides not matched to a gene: 11. The V gene's germline CDR1 is SNHLY and CDR2 FYNNEI. CDR3 length: 17 residues. The CDR3 DNA reads TGTGCCAGCACCCTGAGTGGACAGGGCCTAGCCAAAAACATTCAGTACTTC. Protein product: CASTLSGQGLAKNIQYF.

The chain joins TRBV5-1 to TRBJ1-1, with TRBD1 identical over 7 bases. The germline V gene has CDR1 SGHRS and CDR2 YFSETQ. Germline trimming cut 4 bases from V and 4 bases from J; bases unmatched to any gene: 7. The CDR3 consists of 14 residues. This chain's CDR3 is CASSPPGQVTEAFF. The CDR3 DNA reads as TGCGCCAGCAGCCCTCCTGGACAGGTCACTGAAGCTTTCTTT.

This clone was recorded once. The CDR3 carries no conserved terminal phenylalanine or tryptophan, so it likely arises from a read error. The limits of the CDR3 on the DNA are not certain, so only TCRdb's listed CDR3 is given. The rearrangement uses TRBV7-2 and TRBJ1-2. Germline V gene lookup returns CDR1 SGHTA and CDR2 FQGNSA. Counting both end residues, the CDR3 totals 12 amino acids. CDR3 protein: CASSLSGWRVRL.

The genes are TRBV11-3 and TRBJ2-1; D unresolved. Germline V gene lookup returns CDR1 SGHNT and CDR2 YENEEA. The CDR3 is made up of 14 amino acids. With 3 bases removed from V and 7 bases from J, the gap between germline ends came to 13 bases. The CDR3 loop reads CASSFGQARNEQFF. CDR3 DNA sequence: TGTGCCAGCAGCTTCGGTCAAGCACGGAATGAGCAGTTCTTC.

The genes are TRBV28 and TRBJ2-1, with TRBD2 identical over 8 bases. The CDR3 has 17 residues. Germline CDR1 reads MDHEN; CDR2 reads SYDVKM. Losses at the gene ends were 6 bases for V and 5 bases for J; bases not matched to a gene: 15. This CDR3 is CASRNIPGTSENNEQFF. DNA of the CDR3: TGTGCCAGCAGGAACATCCCCGGGACTAGTGAGAACAATGAGCAGTTCTTC. Combining the CDR3 with reference TRBV28 and TRBJ2-1 gives the whole variable domain DVKVTQSSRYLVKRTGEKVFLECVQDMDHENMFWYRQDPGLGLRLIYFSYDVKMKEKGDIPEGYSVSREKKERFSLILESASTNQTSMYLCASRNIPGTSENNEQFFGPGTRLTVL.

The V gene is TRBV5-8, the J gene TRBJ1-1, with TRBD1 matching over 7 bases. The V gene's germline CDR1 is SGHTS and CDR2 YDEGEE. Losses at the gene ends were 3 bases for V and 0 bases for J; bases not matched to a gene: 5. The CDR3 has 15 residues. CDR3 loop: CASSWEQGMNTEAFF. In DNA form, the CDR3 reads TGTGCCAGCAGCTGGGAACAGGGGATGAACACTGAAGCTTTCTTT.

The genes are TRBV7-8 and TRBJ1-1; 8 nucleotides line up with TRBD1. Trimming removed 5 bases from V and 3 bases from J; junction bases left unmatched: 5. CDR1 and CDR2 from the germline V gene are SGHVS and FQNEAQ. The CDR3 spans 14 residues. CDR3: CASSIGQGDTEAFF. CDR3 coding DNA: TGTGCCAGCAGCATAGGACAGGGTGACACTGAAGCTTTCTTT.

The chain joins TRBV19 to TRBJ1-5, with a possible D match to TRBD1 (6 bases). This CDR3 region has 15 residues. The V gene's germline CDR1 is LNHDA and CDR2 SQIVND (reference sequence). V lost 5 bases to trimming and J lost 5 bases, with 16 bases between them. CDR3 protein: CASSSHRVGDQPQHF. The CDR3 DNA sequence: TGTGCCAGTAGTTCACACAGGGTTGGTGATCAGCCCCAGCATTTT.

V is TRBV9 and J is TRBJ1-2; 9 bases are a match to TRBD1. The trim removed 4 bases at V and 4 bases at J, leaving 14 bases unmatched. CDR3 length: 17 residues. In germline, CDR1 is SGDLS, CDR2 YYNGEE. CDR3 DNA sequence: TGTGCCAGCAGCCCGTACTCAAACAGGGGGCGCGTCTATGGCTACACCTTC. It specifies CASSPYSNRGRVYGYTF.

The rearrangement joins TRBV2 to TRBJ1-4; no definite D call. CDR1 is SNHLY, CDR2 FYNNEI, per germline. V was cut by 10 bases and J by 4 bases, with 16 bases left in between. CDR3 length: 14 residues. The CDR3 sequence is CAIQAGQDNEKLFF. Here the CDR3 DNA reads TGTGCCATCCAGGCTGGGCAGGATAATGAAAAACTGTTTTTT.

The genes are TRBV19 and TRBJ2-1, with TRBD2 matching 7 bases. CDR1 is LNHDA, CDR2 SQIVND, per germline (reference sequence). V lost 4 bases to trimming and J lost 0 bases; unmatched junction nucleotides: 6. CDR3 length equals 16 residues. The CDR3 bases are TGTGCCAGTAGTACGTCGTGGGGGGGCTCCTACAATGAGCAGTTCTTC. Translation: CASSTSWGGSYNEQFF.